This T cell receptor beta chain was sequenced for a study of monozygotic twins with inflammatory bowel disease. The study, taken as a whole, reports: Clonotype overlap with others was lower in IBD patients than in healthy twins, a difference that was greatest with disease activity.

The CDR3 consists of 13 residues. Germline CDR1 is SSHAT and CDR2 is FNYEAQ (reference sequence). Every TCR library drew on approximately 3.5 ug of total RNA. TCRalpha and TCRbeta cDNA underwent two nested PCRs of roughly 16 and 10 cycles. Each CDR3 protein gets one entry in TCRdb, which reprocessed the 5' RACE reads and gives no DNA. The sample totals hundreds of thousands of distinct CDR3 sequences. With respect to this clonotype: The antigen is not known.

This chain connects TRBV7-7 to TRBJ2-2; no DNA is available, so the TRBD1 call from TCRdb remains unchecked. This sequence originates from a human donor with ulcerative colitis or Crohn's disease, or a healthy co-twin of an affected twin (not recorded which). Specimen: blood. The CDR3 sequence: CATRQGFVGELFF.